Following are 15 T cell receptor beta chains from one sample sequenced in a study of blood T cell repertoires in COVID-19. Only in-frame clones appear in the TCRdb table, and some are missing; sequencing was by immunoSEQ multiplex PCR. The sample yields tens of thousands of clones, about 75% seen once. Sequenced sample: peripheral blood. All receptors come from a man at least 80 years old with active or convalescent COVID-19.

The chain links TRBV12-3 or TRBV12-4 to TRBJ2-3; D unresolved. V gave up 3 bases and J gave up 5 bases, with 9 bases separating them. CDR3 length equals 13 residues. CDR3 sequence (DNA): TGTGCCAGCAGTTTTACGGCGGTAGATACGCAGTATTTT. Its translation: CASSFTAVDTQYF.

This chain joins TRBV28 and TRBJ2-1; D remains unclear. CDR3 size: 17 residues. Germline values: CDR1 MDHEN, CDR2 SYDVKM. The V and J ends lost 2 bases and 0 bases respectively, with 14 bases between them. The CDR3 region is CASSLPRSSGSYNEQFF. The CDR3, as DNA: TGTGCCAGCAGTTTACCTCGGTCCTCGGGCTCCTACAATGAGCAGTTCTTC.

This clone came up a few times. V is TRBV5-6 and J is TRBJ1-5, with 7 bases fitting TRBD1. The CDR3 runs 15 residues. Germline V gene data show CDR1 as SGHDT and CDR2 as YYEEEE. Trimming cost V 4 bases and J 7 bases; bases outside gene matches: 11. The CDR3 protein is CASSEGYRGYQPQHF. The CDR3 coding sequence is TGTGCCAGCAGCGAGGGATACAGGGGTTACCAGCCCCAGCATTTT.

In this sample, this clone is medium-sized. This sequence joins TRBV9 and TRBJ2-1; 14 bases are shared with TRBD2. This CDR3 is built from 17 residues. V shed 4 bases and J 8 bases; nucleotides not matched to a gene: 11. Germline V CDR1 and CDR2: SGDLS, YYNGEE. As DNA, the CDR3 is TGTGCCAGCAGCTTTTTCCCCGGGACTAGCGGGAGAGATGAGCAGTTCTTC. Its translation is CASSFFPGTSGRDEQFF.

The chain has TRBV7-7 and TRBJ2-5, with 9 bases that match TRBD2. The CDR3 covers 17 residues. Germline-derived CDR1 and CDR2 are SSHAT and FNYEAQ (reference sequence). V gave up 3 bases and J gave up 2 bases; unmatched junction bases: 10. As DNA, the CDR3 is TGTGCCAGCAGCTTGGGGGTAGCGGGAGTAGGGCAAGAGACCCAGTACTTC. This sequence encodes CASSLGVAGVGQETQYF.

This clone has a single count. V and J are TRBV19 and TRBJ2-5; TRBD1 agrees at 7 bases. Trimming took 4 bases from V and 4 from J; bases not matched to a gene: 6. Germline lookup yields CDR1 LNHDA and CDR2 SQIVND (reference sequence). The CDR3 spans 14 residues. The CDR3 nucleotides are TGTGCCAGTAGTACCTCACAGGGGCGAGAGACCCAGTACTTC. This sequence encodes CASSTSQGRETQYF.

The chain recombines TRBV2 with TRBJ2-2, with D possibly TRBD1 on 5 matching bases. The CDR3 is 13 residues long. V gave up 7 bases and J gave up 15 bases, with 21 bases separating them. Germline CDR1 and CDR2: SNHLY and FYNNEI. Written as DNA, the CDR3 is TGTGCCAGCACCGATAATGGGGCAGGGTGGTTGTTTTTT. This sequence encodes CASTDNGAGWLFF.

The V gene is TRBV5-6, the J gene TRBJ1-2; D not certain. This CDR3 is 14 amino acids long. CDR1 is SGHDT and CDR2 is YYEEEE in the germline V gene. Trimming stripped 3 bases from V and 8 bases from J, with 17 bases between. The CDR3 loop reads CASSWRSSGGGYTF. The CDR3 DNA sequence: TGTGCCAGCAGCTGGCGGAGCTCGGGTGGAGGCTACACCTTC.

The chain has TRBV18 and TRBJ2-4, with D possibly TRBD1 on 6 matching bases. This CDR3 is 15 amino acids long. Deletions cut 2 bases from V and 2 bases from J, with 10 bases between. CDR1 and CDR2 (germline): KGHSH, LQKENI. The CDR3 protein is CASSPTGSPKNIQYF. The CDR3 coding sequence is TGTGCCAGCTCACCAACAGGGAGTCCCAAAAACATTCAGTACTTC.

The chain links TRBV18 to TRBJ2-6; 9 bases are a match to TRBD1. CDR3 size: 17 residues. With 2 bases clipped from V and 2 bases from J, the junction kept 4 bases outside the gene matches. Looked up from germline, CDR1 is KGHSH and CDR2 is LQKENI. CDR3 coding DNA: TGTGCCAGCTCACCATTGGGACAGGGTACTGGGGCCAACGTCCTGACTTTC. It is translated as CASSPLGQGTGANVLTF.

This chain uses TRBV5-1 with TRBJ1-4; 8 bases map to TRBD1. V trimming: 4 bases; J trimming: 0 bases; junction bases outside the gene matches: 8. This CDR3 contains 17 residues. CDR1 and CDR2 (germline): SGHRS, YFSETQ. This chain's CDR3 is CASSRGQGSSTNEKLFF. The CDR3 DNA reads TGCGCCAGCAGCCGTGGACAGGGATCATCAACTAATGAAAAACTGTTTTTT.

The gene calls are TRBV12-5 and TRBJ2-5, with a possible D match to TRBD1 (5 bases). Germline CDR1 reads LGHNT; CDR2 reads FRNRAP. The CDR3 has 13 amino acids. The V end was cut by 5 bases, the J end by 9 bases, with 16 bases between. CDR3 in DNA: TGTGCTAGTGGTCCAGACGGACACCAGGCCCAGTACTTC. Its protein product is CASGPDGHQAQYF.

This chain's CDR3 is CASSPGTSYSNQPQHF. The CDR3 nucleotides are TGTGCCAGCAGTCCCGGGACATCCTATAGCAATCAGCCCCAGCATTTT. The gene calls are TRBV28 and TRBJ1-5; D might be TRBD1 (6 bases). Germline V gene lookup returns CDR1 MDHEN and CDR2 SYDVKM. Trimming removed 5 bases from V and 0 bases from J, with 14 bases in between. This CDR3 has 16 amino acids. Looking up the rest from reference TRBV28 and TRBJ1-5 gives the full variable domain: DVKVTQSSRYLVKRTGEKVFLECVQDMDHENMFWYRQDPGLGLRLIYFSYDVKMKEKGDIPEGYSVSREKKERFSLILESASTNQTSMYLCASSPGTSYSNQPQHFGDGTRLSIL.

This clone was seen a handful of times. This chain uses TRBV5-1 with TRBJ2-7; 12 positions agree with TRBD2. V lost 4 bases to trimming and J lost 2 bases; unmatched junction nucleotides: 4. The CDR3 extends over 15 amino acids. The V gene's germline CDR1 is SGHRS and CDR2 YFSETQ. In nucleotides, the CDR3 is TGCGCCAGCAGCGCCGGACTAGCGGGAACCTACGAGCAGTACTTC. Protein product: CASSAGLAGTYEQYF.

This clone was seen a handful of times. V is TRBV9 and J is TRBJ2-2; TRBD2 is a possible D gene (5 bases). This CDR3 spans 16 amino acids. V was shortened by 0 bases and J by 1 base, with 10 bases between the two germline ends. From germline, CDR1 is SGDLS and CDR2 YYNGEE. DNA for the CDR3: TGTGCCAGCAGCGTAGCTCGGGGAGTGAACACCGGGGAGCTGTTTTTT. It translates to CASSVARGVNTGELFF.